This T cell receptor (beta chain) was retrieved from a study of blood T cell repertoires in COVID-19. The overall study: Sample material is recorded as cDNA or gDNA derived from T cells, B-cell-depleted T cells, or PBMCs.

This CDR3 region has 15 residues. Germline-derived CDR1 and CDR2 are MNHNS and SASEGT. After removal of 0 bases from V and 4 bases from J, the junction contained 5 bases not matched to a gene. In the original analysis: Nucleated cell number was recorded as an estimate derived from reference gene primer amplification. The repertoire was sequenced with immunoSEQ multiplex PCR; TCRdb's copy has only in-frame clones and lacks some. The DNA gave D and trimming, while V, J and clone size come from that table. The table includes over 150,000 clones, over 60% detected once. This chain connects TRBV6-1 to TRBJ1-2; TRBD1 aligns across 7 bases. The TCR sequence derives from an elderly man with acute or convalescent COVID-19. Sample: peripheral blood. The CDR3: CASSEAEGAGYGYTF. In nucleotides, the CDR3 is TGTGCCAGCAGTGAAGCAGAGGGGGCGGGCTATGGCTACACCTTC.